This T cell receptor (beta chain) was observed in a study of cytomegalovirus exposure and HLA in healthy donors. Study background: Inside one of the first data releases sat 80 million to 95 million unique TCRs taken from HLA-typed donors. Broader study findings: A later analysis appeared to link common viral pathogens to several of the most significant clusters.

Healthy individuals who donated bone marrow served as the donors. The germline CDR1 and CDR2 sequences are LNHDA and SQIVND (reference sequence). V lost 6 bases and J lost 2, with 17 bases in between. The CDR3 totals 16 residues. Worth noting for this clone: Its antigen remains unidentified.

60 Vbeta and 13 Jbeta primers were used in PCR. The data were produced by immunoSEQ multiplex PCR, yet TCRdb's version contains in-frame clones alone and is incomplete. The data show 150,000 to 200,000 clones, with around 86% seen just once and about 0.8% held by the top ten. This clonotype was sampled from a young woman in good health and CMV-seronegative. The sequencing input was PBMCs. The rearrangement joins TRBV19 to TRBJ1-5, with D tentatively TRBD1 (5 bases). CDR3 DNA: TGTGCCAGTAGCAACAGGAGAGATGGGGGCAATCAGCCCCAGCATTTT. It specifies CASSNRRDGGNQPQHF.